In this sample, the clone carrying this T cell receptor beta chain turned up a few times. Antigen: not known. The data derive from a study of T cells after yellow fever vaccination. Study as a whole: Those fractions that held only low numbers of cells were prepared using the SMART-Seq v4 Ultra Low Input RNA kit. General study results and limits: A large majority of primary-vaccination clones showed up again after the booster (approximately 96% CD4, approximately 90% CD8). Some clonotypes were seen in both the CD4 and the CD8 compartments. These made up a small share and likely arose from convergent recombination.

5'RACE template switching added a universal primer site and UMIs to TCR cDNA. TCRdb re-called the 5' RACE reads through MiXCR, storing one row per CDR3 protein. Seen here are 550,000 or so distinct CDR3 sequences, 15% to 20% observed once, and the top ten hold approximately 15%. The length of the CDR3 is 16 residues. V lost 4 bases to trimming and J lost 9 bases, with 19 bases between them. The V gene's germline CDR1 is LGHNA and CDR2 YSLEER. The starting material was PBMCs, obtained 15 days after the yellow fever booster vaccination. V usage is TRBV4-3 and J usage is TRBJ1-6, with no clear D. The sequence derives from a man younger than 45 who received the YFV17D yellow fever vaccine. The DNA for the CDR3 is TGCGCCAGCAGCCTCGGAGGACCAGTAGAGAGTTCACCCCTCCACTTT. It encodes CASSLGGPVESSPLHF.